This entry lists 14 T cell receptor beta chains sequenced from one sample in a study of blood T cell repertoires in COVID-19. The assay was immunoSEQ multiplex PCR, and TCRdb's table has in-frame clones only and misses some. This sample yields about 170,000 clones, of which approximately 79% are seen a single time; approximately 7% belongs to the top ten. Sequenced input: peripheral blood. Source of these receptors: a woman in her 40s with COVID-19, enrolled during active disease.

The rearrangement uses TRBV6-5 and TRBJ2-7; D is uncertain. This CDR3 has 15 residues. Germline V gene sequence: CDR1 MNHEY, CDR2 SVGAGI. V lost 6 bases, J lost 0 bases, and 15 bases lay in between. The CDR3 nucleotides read TGTGCCAGCAGGGATGACTCGACCCCCTCCTACGAGCAGTACGTC. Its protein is CASRDDSTPSYEQYV.

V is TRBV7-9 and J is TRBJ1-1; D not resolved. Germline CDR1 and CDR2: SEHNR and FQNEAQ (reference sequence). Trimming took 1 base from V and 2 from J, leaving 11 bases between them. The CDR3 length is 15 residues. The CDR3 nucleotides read TGTGCCAGCAGCTTAGTGAATCAGTTAAACACTGAAGCTTTCTTT. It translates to CASSLVNQLNTEAFF.

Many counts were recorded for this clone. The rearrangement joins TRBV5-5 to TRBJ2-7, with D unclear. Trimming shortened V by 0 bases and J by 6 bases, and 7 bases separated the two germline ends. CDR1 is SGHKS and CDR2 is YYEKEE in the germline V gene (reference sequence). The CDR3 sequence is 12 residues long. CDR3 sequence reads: CASSLGRIEQYV. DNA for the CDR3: TGTGCCAGCAGCTTGGGCAGAATCGAGCAGTACGTC.

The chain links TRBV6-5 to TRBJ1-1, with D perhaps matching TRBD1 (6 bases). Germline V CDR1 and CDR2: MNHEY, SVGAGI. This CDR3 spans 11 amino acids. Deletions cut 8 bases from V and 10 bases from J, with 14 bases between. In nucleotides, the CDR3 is TGTGCCAGCTCGCGGCAGGGGCGAGCTTTCTTT. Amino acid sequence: CASSRQGRAFF.

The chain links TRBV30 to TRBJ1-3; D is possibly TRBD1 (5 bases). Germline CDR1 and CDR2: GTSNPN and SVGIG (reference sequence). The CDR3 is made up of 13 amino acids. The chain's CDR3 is CAAGLSSGNTIYF. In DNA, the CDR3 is TGTGCGGCGGGGCTGAGCTCTGGAAACACCATATATTTT.

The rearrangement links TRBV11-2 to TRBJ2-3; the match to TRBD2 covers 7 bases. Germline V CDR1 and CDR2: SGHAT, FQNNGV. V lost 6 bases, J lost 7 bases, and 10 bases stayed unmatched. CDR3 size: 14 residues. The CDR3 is CASRKPGGINTQYF. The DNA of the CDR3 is TGTGCCAGCAGGAAACCCGGGGGGATTAATACGCAGTATTTT.

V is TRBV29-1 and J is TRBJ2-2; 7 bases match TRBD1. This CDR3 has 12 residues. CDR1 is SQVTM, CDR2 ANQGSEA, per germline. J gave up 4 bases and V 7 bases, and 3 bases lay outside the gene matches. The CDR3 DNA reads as TGCAGCGGCGGACAGGCCACCGGGGAGCTGTTTTTT. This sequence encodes CSGGQATGELFF.

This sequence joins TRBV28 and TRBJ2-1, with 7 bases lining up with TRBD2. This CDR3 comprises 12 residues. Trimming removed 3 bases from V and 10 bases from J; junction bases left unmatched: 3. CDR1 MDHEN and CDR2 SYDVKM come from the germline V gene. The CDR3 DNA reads TGTGCCAGCAGTTTCCAGGGAGGGGAGCAGTTCTTC. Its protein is CASSFQGGEQFF.

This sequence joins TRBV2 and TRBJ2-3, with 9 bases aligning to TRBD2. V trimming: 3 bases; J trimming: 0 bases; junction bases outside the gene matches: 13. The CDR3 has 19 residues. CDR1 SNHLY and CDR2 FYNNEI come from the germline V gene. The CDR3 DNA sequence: TGTGCCAGCAGTGATAAAGAATGGGAGCGGGGGGCTAGCACAGATACGCAGTATTTT. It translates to CASSDKEWERGASTDTQYF.

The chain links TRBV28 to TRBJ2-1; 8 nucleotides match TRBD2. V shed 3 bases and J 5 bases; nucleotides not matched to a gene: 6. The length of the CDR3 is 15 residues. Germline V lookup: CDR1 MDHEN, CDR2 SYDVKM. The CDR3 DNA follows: TGTGCCAGCAGTTTCTCGGGGGGGAGAGACAATGAGCAGTTCTTC. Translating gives CASSFSGGRDNEQFF. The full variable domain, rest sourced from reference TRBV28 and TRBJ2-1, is DVKVTQSSRYLVKRTGEKVFLECVQDMDHENMFWYRQDPGLGLRLIYFSYDVKMKEKGDIPEGYSVSREKKERFSLILESASTNQTSMYLCASSFSGGRDNEQFFGPGTRLTVL.

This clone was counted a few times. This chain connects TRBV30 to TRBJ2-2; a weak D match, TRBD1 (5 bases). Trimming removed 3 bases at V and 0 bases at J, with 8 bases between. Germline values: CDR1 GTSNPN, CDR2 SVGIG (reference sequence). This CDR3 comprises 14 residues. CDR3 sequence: CAWRIQANTGELFF. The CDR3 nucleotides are TGTGCCTGGAGAATACAGGCGAACACCGGGGAGCTGTTTTTT.

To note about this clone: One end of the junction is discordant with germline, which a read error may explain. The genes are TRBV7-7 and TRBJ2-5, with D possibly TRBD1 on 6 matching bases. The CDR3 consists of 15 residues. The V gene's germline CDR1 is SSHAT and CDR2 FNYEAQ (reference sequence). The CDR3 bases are TGTGCTAGCAGCCGGACAGAACGATACCAAGAGACCCAGTACTTC. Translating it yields CASSRTERYQETQYF.

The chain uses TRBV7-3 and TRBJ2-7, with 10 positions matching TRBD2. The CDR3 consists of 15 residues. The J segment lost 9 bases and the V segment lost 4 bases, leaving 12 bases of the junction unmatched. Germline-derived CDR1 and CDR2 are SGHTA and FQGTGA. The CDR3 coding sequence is TGTGCCAGCAGCTCTATAGCGGGAGGACCGTCCGCGCAGTACTTC. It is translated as CASSSIAGGPSAQYF.

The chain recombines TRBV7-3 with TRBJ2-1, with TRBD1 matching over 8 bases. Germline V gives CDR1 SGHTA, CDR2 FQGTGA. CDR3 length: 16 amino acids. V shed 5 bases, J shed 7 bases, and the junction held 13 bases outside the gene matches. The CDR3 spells CASSPGSGTGNNEQFF. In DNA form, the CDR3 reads TGTGCCAGCAGCCCAGGCAGTGGGACAGGTAATAATGAGCAGTTCTTC.